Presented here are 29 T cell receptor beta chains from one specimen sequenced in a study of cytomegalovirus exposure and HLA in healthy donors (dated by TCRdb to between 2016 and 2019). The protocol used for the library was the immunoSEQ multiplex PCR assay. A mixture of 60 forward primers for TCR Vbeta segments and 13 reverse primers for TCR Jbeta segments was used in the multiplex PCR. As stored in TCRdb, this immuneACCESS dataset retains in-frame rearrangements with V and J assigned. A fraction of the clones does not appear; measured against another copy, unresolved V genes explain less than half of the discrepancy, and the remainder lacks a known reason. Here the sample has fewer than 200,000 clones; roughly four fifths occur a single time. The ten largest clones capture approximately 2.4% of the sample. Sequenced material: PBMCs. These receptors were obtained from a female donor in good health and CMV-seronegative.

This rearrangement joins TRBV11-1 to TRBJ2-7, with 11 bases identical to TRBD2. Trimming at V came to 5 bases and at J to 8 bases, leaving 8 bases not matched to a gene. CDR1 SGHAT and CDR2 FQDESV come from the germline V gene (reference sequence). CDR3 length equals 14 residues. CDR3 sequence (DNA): TGTGCCAGCAGCCCAGGACTAGCGGGTGGGAAGCAGTACTTC. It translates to CASSPGLAGGKQYF. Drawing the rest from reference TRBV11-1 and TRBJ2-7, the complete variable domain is EAEVAQSPRYKITEKSQAVAFWCDPISGHATLYWYRQILGQGPELLVQFQDESVVDDSQLPKDRFSAERLKGVDSTLKIQPAELGDSAMYLCASSPGLAGGKQYFGPGTRLTVT.

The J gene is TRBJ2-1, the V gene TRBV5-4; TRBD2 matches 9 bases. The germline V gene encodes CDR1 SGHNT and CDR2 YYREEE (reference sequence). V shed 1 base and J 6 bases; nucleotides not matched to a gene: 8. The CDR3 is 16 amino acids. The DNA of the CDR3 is TGTGCCAGCAGCTTGAGTAGCGGGAGTTTAGGCAATGAGCAGTTCTTC. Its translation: CASSLSSGSLGNEQFF. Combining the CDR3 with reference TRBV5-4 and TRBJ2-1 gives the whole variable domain ETGVTQSPTHLIKTRGQQVTLRCSSQSGHNTVSWYQQALGQGPQFIFQYYREEENGRGNFPPRFSGLQFPNYSSELNVNALELDDSALYLCASSLSSGSLGNEQFFGPGTRLTVL.

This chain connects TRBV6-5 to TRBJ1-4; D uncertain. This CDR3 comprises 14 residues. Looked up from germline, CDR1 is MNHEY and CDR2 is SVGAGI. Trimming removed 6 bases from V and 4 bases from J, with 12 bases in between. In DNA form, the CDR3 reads TGTGCCAGCAGGTCCTCTTCCCTTAATGAAAAACTGTTTTTT. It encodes CASRSSSLNEKLFF.

DNA for the CDR3: TGTGCCAGTAGCCGGGACAGGGGCTCCTACGAGCAGTACTTC. It codes for CASSRDRGSYEQYF. The gene calls are TRBV19 and TRBJ2-7; the match to TRBD1 covers 10 bases. This CDR3 has 14 amino acids. Germline V CDR1 and CDR2: LNHDA, SQIVND (reference sequence). V gave up 6 bases and J gave up 0 bases; unmatched junction bases: 2.

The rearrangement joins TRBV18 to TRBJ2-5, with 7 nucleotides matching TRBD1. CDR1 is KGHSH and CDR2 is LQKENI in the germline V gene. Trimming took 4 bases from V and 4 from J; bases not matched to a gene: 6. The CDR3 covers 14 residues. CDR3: CASSLDRAGETQYF. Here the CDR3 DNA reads TGTGCCAGCTCACTCGACAGGGCCGGAGAGACCCAGTACTTC. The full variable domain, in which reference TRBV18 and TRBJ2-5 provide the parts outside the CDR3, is NAGVMQNPRHLVRRRGQEARLRCSPMKGHSHVYWYRQLPEEGLKFMVYLQKENIIDESGMPKERFSAEFPKEGPSILRIQQVVRGDSAAYFCASSLDRAGETQYFGPGTRLLVL.

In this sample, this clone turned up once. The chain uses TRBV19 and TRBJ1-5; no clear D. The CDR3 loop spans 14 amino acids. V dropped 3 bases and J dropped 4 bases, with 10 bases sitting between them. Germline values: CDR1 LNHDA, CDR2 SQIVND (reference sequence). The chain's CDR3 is CASSMEGRNQPQHF. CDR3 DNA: TGTGCCAGTAGTATGGAGGGCAGGAATCAGCCCCAGCATTTT.

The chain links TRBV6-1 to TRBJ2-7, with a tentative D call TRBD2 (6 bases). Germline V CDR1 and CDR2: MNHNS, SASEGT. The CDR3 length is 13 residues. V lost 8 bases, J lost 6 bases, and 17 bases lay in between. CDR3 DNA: TGTGCCAGCCGATTAACAGGAGGGTCCGAGCAGTACTTC. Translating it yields CASRLTGGSEQYF.

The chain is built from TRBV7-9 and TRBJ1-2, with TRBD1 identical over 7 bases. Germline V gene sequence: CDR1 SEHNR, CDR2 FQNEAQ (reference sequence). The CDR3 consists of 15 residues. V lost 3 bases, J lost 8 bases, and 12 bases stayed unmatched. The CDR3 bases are TGTGCCAGCAGCTTTCTGGAGTCACGAGGGGGCGGCTACACCTTC. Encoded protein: CASSFLESRGGGYTF. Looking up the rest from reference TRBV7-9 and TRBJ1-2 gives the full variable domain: DTGVSQNPRHKITKRGQNVTFRCDPISEHNRLYWYRQTLGQGPEFLTYFQNEAQLEKSRLLSDRFSAERPKGSFSTLEIQRTEQGDSAMYLCASSFLESRGGGYTFGSGTRLTVV.

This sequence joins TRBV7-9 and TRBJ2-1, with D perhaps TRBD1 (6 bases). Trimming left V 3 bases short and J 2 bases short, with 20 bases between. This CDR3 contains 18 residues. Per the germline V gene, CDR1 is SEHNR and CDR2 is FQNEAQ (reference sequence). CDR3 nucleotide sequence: TGTGCCAGCAGCTTTTCCCACAACAGGGCAGCGGCCTACAATGAGCAGTTCTTC. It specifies CASSFSHNRAAAYNEQFF.

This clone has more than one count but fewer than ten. The CDR3 protein is CASRSGLAGGPGELFF. The DNA for the CDR3 is TGCGCCAGCAGATCGGGACTAGCGGGGGGGCCCGGGGAGCTGTTTTTT. This chain links TRBV5-1 with TRBJ2-2; 16 bases line up with TRBD2. Per germline, CDR1 SGHRS and CDR2 YFSETQ. The V and J ends lost 5 bases and 6 bases, in that order; junction bases with no gene match: 4. The CDR3 totals 16 residues.

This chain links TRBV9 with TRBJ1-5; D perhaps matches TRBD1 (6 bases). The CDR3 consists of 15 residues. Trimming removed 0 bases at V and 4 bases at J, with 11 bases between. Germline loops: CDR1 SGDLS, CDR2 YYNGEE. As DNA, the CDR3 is TGTGCCAGCAGCGTAGGGGGAGGGGGGAATCAGCCCCAGCATTTT. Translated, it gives CASSVGGGGNQPQHF.

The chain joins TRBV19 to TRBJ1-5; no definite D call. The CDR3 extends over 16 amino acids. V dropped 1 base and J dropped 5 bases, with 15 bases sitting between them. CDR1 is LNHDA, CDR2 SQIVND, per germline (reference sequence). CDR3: CASSIGSRLRYQPQHF. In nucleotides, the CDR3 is TGTGCCAGTAGTATAGGATCGAGGTTGAGGTATCAGCCCCAGCATTTT.

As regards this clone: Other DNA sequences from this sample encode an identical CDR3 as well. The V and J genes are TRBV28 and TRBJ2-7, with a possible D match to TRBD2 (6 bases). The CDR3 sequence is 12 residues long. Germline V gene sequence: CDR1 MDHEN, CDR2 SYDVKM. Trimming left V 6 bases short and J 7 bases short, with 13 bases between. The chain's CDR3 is CASRGTVYEQYF. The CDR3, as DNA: TGTGCCAGCAGAGGGACTGTTTATGAGCAGTACTTC.

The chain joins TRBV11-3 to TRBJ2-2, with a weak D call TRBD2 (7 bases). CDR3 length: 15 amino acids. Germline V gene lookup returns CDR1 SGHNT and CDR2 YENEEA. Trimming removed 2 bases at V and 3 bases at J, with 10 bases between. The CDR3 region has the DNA TGTGCCAGCAGCTTATCCGGGGGGCACACCGGGGAGCTGTTTTTT. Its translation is CASSLSGGHTGELFF.

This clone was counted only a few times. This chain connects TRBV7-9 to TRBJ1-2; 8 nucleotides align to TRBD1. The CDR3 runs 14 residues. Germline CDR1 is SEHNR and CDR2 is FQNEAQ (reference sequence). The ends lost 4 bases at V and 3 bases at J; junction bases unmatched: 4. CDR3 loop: CASSSPTGDYGYTF. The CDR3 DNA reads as TGTGCCAGCAGCTCACCGACAGGGGACTATGGCTACACCTTC.

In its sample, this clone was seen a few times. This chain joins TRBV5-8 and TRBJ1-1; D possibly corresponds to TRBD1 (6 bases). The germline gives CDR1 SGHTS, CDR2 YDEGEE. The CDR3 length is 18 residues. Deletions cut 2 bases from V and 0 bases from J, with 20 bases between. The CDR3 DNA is TGTGCCAGCAGCTTCGCACACCGATTGGGACAAATGAACACTGAAGCTTTCTTT. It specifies CASSFAHRLGQMNTEAFF.

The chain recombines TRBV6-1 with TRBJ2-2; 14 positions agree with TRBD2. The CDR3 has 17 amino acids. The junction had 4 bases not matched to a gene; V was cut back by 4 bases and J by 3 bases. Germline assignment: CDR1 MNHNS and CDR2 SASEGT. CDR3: CASSGRLAGGYTGELFF. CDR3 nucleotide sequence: TGTGCCAGCAGTGGAAGACTAGCGGGAGGGTACACCGGGGAGCTGTTTTTT.

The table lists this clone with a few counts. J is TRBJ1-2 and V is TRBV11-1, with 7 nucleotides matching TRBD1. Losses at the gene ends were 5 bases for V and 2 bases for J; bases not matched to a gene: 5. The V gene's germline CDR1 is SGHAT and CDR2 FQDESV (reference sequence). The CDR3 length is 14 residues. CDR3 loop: CASSPIQGNYGYTF. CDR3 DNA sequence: TGTGCCAGCAGCCCCATACAGGGGAACTATGGCTACACCTTC.

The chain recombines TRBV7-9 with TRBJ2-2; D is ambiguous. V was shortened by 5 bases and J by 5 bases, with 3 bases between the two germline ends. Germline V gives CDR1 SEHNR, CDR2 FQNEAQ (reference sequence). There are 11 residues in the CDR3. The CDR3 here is CASSTTGELFF. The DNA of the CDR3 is TGTGCCAGCAGCACTACCGGGGAGCTGTTTTTT. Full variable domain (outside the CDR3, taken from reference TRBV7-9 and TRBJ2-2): DTGVSQNPRHKITKRGQNVTFRCDPISEHNRLYWYRQTLGQGPEFLTYFQNEAQLEKSRLLSDRFSAERPKGSFSTLEIQRTEQGDSAMYLCASSTTGELFFGEGSRLTVL.

The CDR3 DNA sequence: TGTGCCAGCAGCAAGATCCAAGGCGGGGCTTTCTTT. Translating it yields CASSKIQGGAFF. The V gene is TRBV5-6, the J gene TRBJ1-1; no firm D call. The germline V gene has CDR1 SGHDT and CDR2 YYEEEE. The CDR3 is made up of 12 amino acids. The V end was cut by 4 bases, the J end by 11 bases, with 15 bases between.

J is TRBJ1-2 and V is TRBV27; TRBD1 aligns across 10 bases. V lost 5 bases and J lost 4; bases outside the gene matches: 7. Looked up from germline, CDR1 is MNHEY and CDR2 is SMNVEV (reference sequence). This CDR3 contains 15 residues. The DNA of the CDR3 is TGTGCCAGCAGTCCCAGGGACAGGGGATCCTATGGCTACACCTTC. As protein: CASSPRDRGSYGYTF.

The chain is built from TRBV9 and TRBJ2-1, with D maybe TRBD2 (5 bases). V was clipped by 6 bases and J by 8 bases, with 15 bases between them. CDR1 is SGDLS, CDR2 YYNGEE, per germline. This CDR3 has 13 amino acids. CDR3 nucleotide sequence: TGTGCCAGCAATCGTATCACCGGGGATGAGCAGTTCTTC. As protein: CASNRITGDEQFF.

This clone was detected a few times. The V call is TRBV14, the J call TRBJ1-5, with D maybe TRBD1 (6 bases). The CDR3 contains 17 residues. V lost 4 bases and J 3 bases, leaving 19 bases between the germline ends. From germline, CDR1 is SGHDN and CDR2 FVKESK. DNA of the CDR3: TGTGCCAGCAGCCTACCTATGACACAGGGCTACAATCAGCCCCAGCATTTT. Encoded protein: CASSLPMTQGYNQPQHF.

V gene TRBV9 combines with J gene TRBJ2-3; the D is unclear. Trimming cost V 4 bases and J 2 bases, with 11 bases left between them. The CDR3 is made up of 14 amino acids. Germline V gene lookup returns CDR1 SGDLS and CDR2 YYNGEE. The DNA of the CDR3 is TGTGCCAGCAGCCTACCCTCGTTCACAGATACGCAGTATTTT. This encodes CASSLPSFTDTQYF. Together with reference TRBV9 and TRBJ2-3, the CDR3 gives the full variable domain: DSGVTQTPKHLITATGQRVTLRCSPRSGDLSVYWYQQSLDQGLQFLIQYYNGEERAKGNILERFSAQQFPDLHSELNLSSLELGDSALYFCASSLPSFTDTQYFGPGTRLTVL.

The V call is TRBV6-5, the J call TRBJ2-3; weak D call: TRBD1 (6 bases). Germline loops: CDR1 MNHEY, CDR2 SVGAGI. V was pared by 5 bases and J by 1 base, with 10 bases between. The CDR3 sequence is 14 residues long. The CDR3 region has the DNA TGTGCCAGCAGTCGCCGACAGGGCACAGATACGCAGTATTTT. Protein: CASSRRQGTDTQYF.

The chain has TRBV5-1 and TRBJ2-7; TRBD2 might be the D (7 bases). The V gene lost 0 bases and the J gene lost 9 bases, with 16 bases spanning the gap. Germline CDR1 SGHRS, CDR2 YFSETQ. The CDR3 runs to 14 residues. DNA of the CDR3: TGCGCCAGCAGCTTGGCGGCAGGGGCTAGCGGGCAGTACTTC. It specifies CASSLAAGASGQYF.

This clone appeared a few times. The CDR3 DNA is TGTGCCAGCAGTTTCGGACAGGCCCGGCCCCAGCATTTT. This sequence encodes CASSFGQARPQHF. V gene TRBV28 combines with J gene TRBJ1-5; TRBD1 agrees at 7 bases. The V and J ends lost 3 bases and 9 bases, in that order; junction bases with no gene match: 5. In germline, CDR1 is MDHEN, CDR2 SYDVKM. The CDR3 spans 13 residues.

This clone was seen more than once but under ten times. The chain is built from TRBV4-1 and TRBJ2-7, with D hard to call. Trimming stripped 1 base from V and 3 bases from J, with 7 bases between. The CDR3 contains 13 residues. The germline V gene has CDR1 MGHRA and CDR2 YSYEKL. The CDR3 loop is CASSQGPDYEQYF. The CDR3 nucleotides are TGCGCCAGCAGCCAAGGGCCCGACTACGAGCAGTACTTC.

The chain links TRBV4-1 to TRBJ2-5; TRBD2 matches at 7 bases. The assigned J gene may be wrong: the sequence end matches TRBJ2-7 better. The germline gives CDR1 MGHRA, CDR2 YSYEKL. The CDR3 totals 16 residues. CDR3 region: CASSQVTAGVRHEQYF. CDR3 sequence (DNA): TGCGCCAGCAGCCAAGTAACCGCGGGAGTCCGCCACGAGCAGTACTTC.